These 22 T cell receptor beta chains originate from one sample sequenced in a study of shared clonotypes between healthy human individuals (dated by TCRdb to between 2020 and 2021). Library preparation employed the immunoSEQ multiplex PCR assay. TCRdb mirrors the immuneACCESS table, restricted to in-frame sequences. Some clones are absent from its copies; in checked studies, under half trace to an unresolved V gene, and the reason for the others is unknown. The table for this sample lists some 1 million clones; about 77% of them were counted only once. The top ten clones comprise around 1.5% of the sample. Sequenced material: memory CD4+ T cells sorted from blood. The cell subset or site label corresponds to: CD45RA-negative fraction. Receptors were obtained from a man between 18 and 35 years old in good health.

The genes are TRBV19 and TRBJ1-5; 10 nucleotides align to TRBD1. The CDR3 runs 18 residues. Germline CDR1 LNHDA, CDR2 SQIVND (reference sequence). The junction had 6 bases not matched to a gene; V was cut back by 1 base and J by 0 bases. CDR3 in amino acids: CASSIGPGQGYSNQPQHF. CDR3 coding DNA: TGTGCCAGTAGTATAGGACCGGGACAGGGGTATAGCAATCAGCCCCAGCATTTT.

CDR3 sequence: CASSTGNLGEKLFF. CDR3 DNA: TGTGCCAGTAGTACGGGAAACTTGGGTGAAAAACTGTTTTTT. The gene calls are TRBV19 and TRBJ1-4; no definite D call. Trimming took off 4 bases at V and 7 bases at J, with 13 bases between the two ends. The CDR3 loop spans 14 amino acids. Per germline, CDR1 LNHDA and CDR2 SQIVND (reference sequence).

This sequence joins TRBV5-3 and TRBJ2-1; D possibly corresponds to TRBD2 (6 bases). TRBV5-3 is identified as an open reading frame with a role that is uncertain. This CDR3 has 17 amino acids. With 1 base removed from V and 7 bases from J, the gap between germline ends came to 21 bases. The CDR3 loop is CARSLLRCGTPRNEQFF. The CDR3 bases are TGTGCCAGAAGCTTGCTTAGGTGCGGGACCCCACGGAATGAGCAGTTCTTC.

The chain combines TRBV6-6 with TRBJ2-1, with 8 bases fitting TRBD2. Germline CDR1 and CDR2: MNHNY and SVGAGI (reference sequence). Trimming cost V 6 bases and J 4 bases; bases outside gene matches: 5. CDR3 length: 14 amino acids. Written as DNA, the CDR3 is TGTGCCAGCAGGAGCGGGAGTCGGTACAATGAGCAGTTCTTC. Protein product: CASRSGSRYNEQFF.

The V call is TRBV7-2, the J call TRBJ2-3; D not certain. The CDR3 length is 12 residues. Germline CDR1 SGHTA, CDR2 FQGNSA. V was cut by 6 bases and J by 4 bases, with 8 bases left in between. This CDR3 reads CASRHIADTQYF. The CDR3 nucleotides are TGTGCCAGCAGGCACATTGCAGATACGCAGTATTTT.

The CDR3 DNA follows: TGCGCCAGCAGCGGTACACAGAACACTGAAGCTTTCTTT. Amino acid sequence: CASSGTQNTEAFF. The chain recombines TRBV5-1 with TRBJ1-1, with D hard to call. V lost 4 bases and J lost 1, with 8 bases in between. The CDR3 runs 13 residues. Germline CDR1 SGHRS, CDR2 YFSETQ.

The sample holds one count of this clone. The chain carries TRBV5-4 and TRBJ2-7; D might be TRBD1 (5 bases). The CDR3 is 14 residues long. In germline, CDR1 is SGHNT, CDR2 YYREEE (reference sequence). The V end was cut by 4 bases, the J end by 8 bases, with 19 bases between. The CDR3 sequence is CASSLNTDSVQQYF. The CDR3 DNA sequence: TGTGCCAGCAGCCTTAACACCGACAGCGTTCAGCAGTACTTC.

This clone has just a few counts. The chain couples TRBV5-5 to TRBJ1-2; the D is unclear. The CDR3 spans 15 residues. V shed 2 bases and J shed 2 bases, with 13 bases lying between them. Germline CDR1 SGHKS, CDR2 YYEKEE (reference sequence). The CDR3 DNA follows: TGTGCCAGCAGCTTCGACCGCCTTCAAAACTATGGCTACACCTTC. It translates to CASSFDRLQNYGYTF.

This clone was seen a single time. The rearrangement joins TRBV5-4 to TRBJ2-5; TRBD1 might be the D (5 bases). Germline CDR1 is SGHNT and CDR2 is YYREEE (reference sequence). This CDR3 has 14 amino acids. V dropped 4 bases and J dropped 9 bases, with 19 bases sitting between them. The CDR3 nucleotides are TGTGCCAGCAGCCCACGAGGCCAGGGCCCGTCCCAGTACTTC. This translates into CASSPRGQGPSQYF.

In this sample, this clone turned up a few times. The chain combines TRBV28 with TRBJ1-6, with D possibly matching TRBD1 (5 bases). The V gene's germline CDR1 is MDHEN and CDR2 SYDVKM. Trimming took 6 bases from V and 9 from J, leaving 18 bases between them. The CDR3 spans 15 residues. The CDR3 bases are TGTGCCAGCAGAGGGGTGGGCAGTCGGGGTTCACCCCTCCACTTT. This translates into CASRGVGSRGSPLHF.

The V call is TRBV6-5, the J call TRBJ2-2; D uncertain. The germline gives CDR1 MNHEY, CDR2 SVGAGI. V was shortened by 2 bases and J by 5 bases, with 9 bases between the two germline ends. The CDR3 is 14 residues long. The CDR3 bases are TGTGCCAGCAGTTACAAGGCAGTGACCGGGGAGCTGTTTTTT. Translation: CASSYKAVTGELFF.

With regard to this clone: An end of the junction does not agree with germline; a read error may underlie this. The chain carries TRBV15 and TRBJ1-2, with a possible D match to TRBD1 (6 bases). The germline CDR1 and CDR2 sequences are LNHNV and YYDKDF (reference sequence). The CDR3 runs to 13 residues. The DNA of the CDR3 is TGTGCCACCAGCAGAGATTTAGGGGGTGGGCCTAGCTTC. It is translated as CATSRDLGGGPSF.

The chain links TRBV7-2 to TRBJ2-2; D unresolved. With 1 base removed from V and 3 bases from J, the gap between germline ends came to 9 bases. The CDR3 covers 15 residues. Germline V gives CDR1 SGHTA, CDR2 FQGNSA. The CDR3 here is CASSLVEYYTGELFF. Here the CDR3 DNA reads TGTGCCAGCAGCTTAGTAGAGTACTACACCGGGGAGCTGTTTTTT.

The chain recombines TRBV5-8 with TRBJ2-4, with 8 bases identical to TRBD1. CDR1 is SGHTS and CDR2 is YDEGEE in the germline V gene. With V trimmed by 9 bases and J by 6 bases, 5 bases remained unmatched. The length of the CDR3 is 12 residues. The CDR3 reads CATGQGVNIQYF. The DNA of the CDR3 is TGTGCCACAGGACAGGGAGTAAACATTCAGTACTTC.

On this clone: Distinct nucleotide sequences in the sample also encode this CDR3. The chain has TRBV7-2 and TRBJ1-6; the match to TRBD1 covers 7 bases. CDR1 SGHTA and CDR2 FQGNSA come from the germline V gene. The CDR3 sequence is 14 residues long. J gave up 7 bases and V 0 bases, and 0 bases lay outside the gene matches. The CDR3: CASSLAGQNSPLHF. Written as DNA, the CDR3 is TGTGCCAGCAGCTTAGCGGGACAGAATTCACCCCTCCACTTT.

As to this clone: At the DNA level, this CDR3 is encoded by other sequences in the same sample as well. J is TRBJ2-5 and V is TRBV18; D unresolved. In germline, CDR1 is KGHSH, CDR2 LQKENI. CDR3 length equals 12 residues. V lost 3 bases, J lost 4 bases, and 6 bases lay in between. CDR3 sequence: CASSPRRETQYF. Written as DNA, the CDR3 is TGTGCCAGCTCACCCAGGCGAGAGACCCAGTACTTC.

This chain joins TRBV28 and TRBJ2-7, with D tentatively TRBD1 (6 bases). Trimming left V 5 bases short and J 2 bases short, with 10 bases between. Germline assignment: CDR1 MDHEN and CDR2 SYDVKM. The CDR3 runs to 13 residues. The CDR3 DNA follows: TGTGCCAGCAGTCGAGGGGGACCCTACGAGCAGTACTTC. Translation: CASSRGGPYEQYF.

This chain connects TRBV5-7 to TRBJ1-4; D gene uncertain. TRBV5-7 is recorded as an ORF, its role being uncertain. Trimming took 2 bases from V and 3 from J, leaving 11 bases between them. The CDR3 length is 15 residues. This CDR3 is CASSLAGGSNEKLFF. The CDR3 nucleotides read TGTGCCAGCAGCTTAGCTGGAGGGTCTAATGAAAAACTGTTTTTT.

A word on this clone: Other nucleotide sequences from this sample produce the same CDR3. V and J are TRBV19 and TRBJ2-7; the D is unclear. This CDR3 region has 13 residues. V lost 4 bases and J lost 6, with 13 bases in between. Germline V lookup: CDR1 LNHDA, CDR2 SQIVND (reference sequence). The CDR3 coding sequence is TGTGCCAGTAGTAGTCCCGGTGCTGGCGAGCAGTACTTC. It is translated as CASSSPGAGEQYF.

This chain joins TRBV30 and TRBJ2-5; D remains ambiguous. The ends were cut back, 2 bases at V and 5 bases at J, with 9 bases in the middle. Germline assignment: CDR1 GTSNPN and CDR2 SVGIG (reference sequence). The CDR3 has 12 residues. The CDR3: CAWSSLPETQYF. Here the CDR3 DNA reads TGTGCCTGGAGTTCCCTCCCGGAGACCCAGTACTTC. Supplemented by reference TRBV30 and TRBJ2-5, the full variable domain reads SQTIHQWPATLVQPVGSPLSLECTVEGTSNPNLYWYRQAAGRGLQLLFYSVGIGQISSEVPQNLSASRPQDRQFILSSKKLLLSDSGFYLCAWSSLPETQYFGPGTRLLVL.

This clone occurred once. A read error may be the cause here, since a much bigger clone is one base away. Other DNA sequences in the same sample also yield this CDR3. The V and J genes are TRBV7-6 and TRBJ2-7; possibly TRBD1 or TRBD2 for D (5 bases each). V was cut by 0 bases and J by 3 bases, with 6 bases left in between. Looked up from germline, CDR1 is SGHVS and CDR2 is FNYEAQ. This CDR3 has 13 amino acids. In DNA, the CDR3 is TGTGCCAGCAGCTTAGCGAGGGGCTACGAGCAGTACTTC. Its translation is CASSLARGYEQYF. Full variable domain (missing parts from reference TRBV7-6 and TRBJ2-7): GAGVSQSPRYKVTKRGQDVALRCDPISGHVSLYWYRQALGQGPEFLTYFNYEAQQDKSGLPNDRFSAERPEGSISTLTIQRTEQRDSAMYRCASSLARGYEQYFGPGTRLTVT.

Concerning this clone: This CDR3 is also generated by other DNA sequences in the sample. The rearrangement uses TRBV5-1 and TRBJ2-1; 12 nucleotides line up with TRBD2. Germline V gene data show CDR1 as SGHRS and CDR2 as YFSETQ. V lost 2 bases to trimming and J lost 4 bases; unmatched junction nucleotides: 1. This CDR3 spans 15 amino acids. In DNA form, the CDR3 reads TGCGCCAGCAGCTTAGGACTAGCGGGATACAATGAGCAGTTCTTC. It translates to CASSLGLAGYNEQFF.